A selection of T cell receptor beta chains follows, all from one sample in a study of blood T cell repertoires in COVID-19. Using immunoSEQ multiplex PCR, the repertoire was profiled, and TCRdb retains in-frame clones only, with some absent. The table has 200,000 to 250,000 clones, just over 90% seen once. The sequenced material came from PBMCs or T cells enriched from blood (not recorded which). The origin of the receptors is a woman aged 18 to 35 who had recovered from COVID-19. The CDR3 runs from the conserved cysteine through the conserved F or W.

TRBV28,CASSLWGRTYGYTF
TRBV5-1,CASSSGGGEPQHF
TRBV19,CASSGAGTDYGYTF
TRBV19,CASSLYGEAFF
TRBV18,CASSPPGTRSYEQYF
TRBV7-3,CASSLWESGELFF
TRBV21-1,CATIYEQYF
TRBV9,CASSETSGEDSPLHF
TRBV29-1,CSVEGGGAYSEAFF
TRBV15,CATSREGTLGNTIYF
TRBV6-4,CASSDGDYPSTGELFF
TRBV2,CASSDRVGNQPQHF
TRBV7-9,CASSTSSGADGYTF
TRBV2,CASRQQAPSNQPQHF
TRBV5-1,CASSTSPSTSGDSYEQYF
TRBV29-1,CSVGEQGVKQHF
TRBV21-1,CASSRSSGDPYNEQFF
TRBV27,CASRERLAENQPQHF
TRBV28,CASTLGGEWYEQYF
TRBV12-5,CASGPLLAVSF
TRBV19,CASSTQGHRTRGYTF
TRBV28,CASKSRTRNYNGYTF
TRBV18,CASSLLDRSRTGTSGRNTGELFF
TRBV19,CASSELQGALDTIYF
TRBV5-5,CASSPGGSSYNEQFF
TRBV12-3/TRBV12-4,CASSFGEGEKLFF
TRBV5-1,CASSLDRAQETQYF
TRBV27,CASSSGPGANVLTF
TRBV12-3/TRBV12-4,CASLFTRGNTIYF
TRBV7-2,CASSLAPGDGYTF
TRBV27,CASSPLADLSYEQYF
TRBV19,CASNLGHRNQPQHF
TRBV5-8,CASSKTGTGQPQHF
TRBV13,CASSRGQLEQYF
TRBV7-2,CASSLAGDGSPLHF
TRBV23-1,CASSTVNTIYF
TRBV28,CASSSAAQGGKNSPLHF
TRBV11-2,CASSLEWLAGGYTQYF
TRBV20-1,CSARADTEAFF